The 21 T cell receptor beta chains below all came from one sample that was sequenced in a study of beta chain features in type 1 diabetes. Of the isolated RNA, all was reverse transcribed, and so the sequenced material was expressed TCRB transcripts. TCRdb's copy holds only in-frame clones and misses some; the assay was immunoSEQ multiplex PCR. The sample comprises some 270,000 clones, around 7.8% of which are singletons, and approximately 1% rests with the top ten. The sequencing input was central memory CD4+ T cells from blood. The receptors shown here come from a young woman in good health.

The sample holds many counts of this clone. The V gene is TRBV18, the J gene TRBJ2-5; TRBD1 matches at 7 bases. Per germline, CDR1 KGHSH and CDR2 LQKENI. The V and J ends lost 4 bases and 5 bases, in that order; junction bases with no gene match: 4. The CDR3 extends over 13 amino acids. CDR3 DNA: TGTGCCAGCTCACTCCACAGGGGTGAGACCCAGTACTTC. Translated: CASSLHRGETQYF.

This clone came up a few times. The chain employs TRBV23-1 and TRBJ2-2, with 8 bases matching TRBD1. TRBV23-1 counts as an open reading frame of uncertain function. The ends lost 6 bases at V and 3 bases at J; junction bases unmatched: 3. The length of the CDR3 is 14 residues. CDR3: CASRPDRDTGELFF. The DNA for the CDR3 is TGCGCCAGCAGACCGGACAGGGACACCGGGGAGCTGTTTTTT.

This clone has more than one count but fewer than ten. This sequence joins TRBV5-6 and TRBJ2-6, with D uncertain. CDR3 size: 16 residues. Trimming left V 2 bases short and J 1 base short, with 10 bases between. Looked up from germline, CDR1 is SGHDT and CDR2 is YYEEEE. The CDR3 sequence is CASSFMRVSGANVLTF. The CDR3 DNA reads TGTGCCAGCAGCTTCATGAGAGTATCTGGGGCCAACGTCCTGACTTTC.

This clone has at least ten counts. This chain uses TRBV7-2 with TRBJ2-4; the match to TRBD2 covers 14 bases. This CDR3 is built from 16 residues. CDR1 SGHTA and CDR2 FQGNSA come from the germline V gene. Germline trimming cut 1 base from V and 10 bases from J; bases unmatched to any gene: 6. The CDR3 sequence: CASSLDIGTSGGIQYF. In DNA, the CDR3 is TGTGCCAGCAGCTTAGATATCGGGACTAGCGGGGGTATTCAGTACTTC.

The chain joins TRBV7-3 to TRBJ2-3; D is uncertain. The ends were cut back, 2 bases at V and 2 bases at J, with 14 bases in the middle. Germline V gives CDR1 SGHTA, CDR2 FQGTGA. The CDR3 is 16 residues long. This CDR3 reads CASSLGRKAYTDTQYF. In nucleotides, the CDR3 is TGTGCCAGCAGCTTAGGACGGAAAGCCTACACAGATACGCAGTATTTT.

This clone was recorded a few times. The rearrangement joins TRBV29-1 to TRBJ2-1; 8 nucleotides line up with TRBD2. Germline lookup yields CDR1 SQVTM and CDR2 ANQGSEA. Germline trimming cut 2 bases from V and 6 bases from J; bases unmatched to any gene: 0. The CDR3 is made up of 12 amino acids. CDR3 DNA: TGCAGCGTTGAACTAGCGGGCAATGAGCAGTTCTTC. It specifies CSVELAGNEQFF.

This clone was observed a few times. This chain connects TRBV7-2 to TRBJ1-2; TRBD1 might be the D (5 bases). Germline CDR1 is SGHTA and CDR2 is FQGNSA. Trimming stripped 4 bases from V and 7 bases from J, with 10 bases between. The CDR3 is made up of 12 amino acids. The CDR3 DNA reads TGTGCCAGCAGCTCCGGGGGTAGTGGCTACACCTTC. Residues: CASSSGGSGYTF.

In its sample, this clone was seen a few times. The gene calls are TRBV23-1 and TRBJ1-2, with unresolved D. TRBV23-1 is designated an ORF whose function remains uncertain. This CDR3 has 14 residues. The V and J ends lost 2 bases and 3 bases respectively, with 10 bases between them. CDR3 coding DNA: TGCGCCAGCAGTCAACCTGGACGGCACTATGGCTACACCTTC. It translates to CASSQPGRHYGYTF.

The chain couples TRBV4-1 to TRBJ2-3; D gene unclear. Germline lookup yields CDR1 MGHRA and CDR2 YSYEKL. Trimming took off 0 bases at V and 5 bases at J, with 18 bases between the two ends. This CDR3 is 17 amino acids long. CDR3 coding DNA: TGCGCCAGCAGCCAAGATCGTATAGGACGGATCATAGATACGCAGTATTTT. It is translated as CASSQDRIGRIIDTQYF.

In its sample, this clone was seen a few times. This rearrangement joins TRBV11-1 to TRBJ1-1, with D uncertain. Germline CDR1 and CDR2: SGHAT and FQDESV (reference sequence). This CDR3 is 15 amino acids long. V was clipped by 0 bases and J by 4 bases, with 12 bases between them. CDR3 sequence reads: CASSLAWRDSTEAFF. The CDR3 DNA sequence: TGTGCCAGCAGCTTAGCTTGGAGGGATAGCACTGAAGCTTTCTTT.

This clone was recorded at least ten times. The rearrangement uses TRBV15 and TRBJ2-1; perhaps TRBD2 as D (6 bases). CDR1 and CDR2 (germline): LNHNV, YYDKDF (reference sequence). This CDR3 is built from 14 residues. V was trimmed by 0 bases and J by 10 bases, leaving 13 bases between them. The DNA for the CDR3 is TGTGCCACCAGCAGAGACCGTGCGGGGACCGAGCAGTTCTTC. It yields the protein CATSRDRAGTEQFF.

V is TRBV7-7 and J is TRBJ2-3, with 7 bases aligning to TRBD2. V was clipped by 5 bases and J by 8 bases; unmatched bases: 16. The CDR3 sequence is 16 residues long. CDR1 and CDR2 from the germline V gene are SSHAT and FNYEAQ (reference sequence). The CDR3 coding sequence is TGTGCCAGCAGCCCCCCGGGGGTGGGGCGGGGGATTACGCAGTATTTT. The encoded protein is CASSPPGVGRGITQYF.

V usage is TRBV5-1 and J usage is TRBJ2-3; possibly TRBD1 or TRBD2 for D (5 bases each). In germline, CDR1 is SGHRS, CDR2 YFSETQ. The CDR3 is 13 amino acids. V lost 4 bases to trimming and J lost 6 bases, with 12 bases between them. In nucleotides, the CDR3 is TGCGCCAGCAGCCGGGACCCCGGGGATACGCAGTATTTT. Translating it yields CASSRDPGDTQYF. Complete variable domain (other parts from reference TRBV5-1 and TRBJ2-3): KAGVTQTPRYLIKTRGQQVTLSCSPISGHRSVSWYQQTPGQGLQFLFEYFSETQRNKGNFPGRFSGRQFSNSRSEMNVSTLELGDSALYLCASSRDPGDTQYFGPGTRLTVL.

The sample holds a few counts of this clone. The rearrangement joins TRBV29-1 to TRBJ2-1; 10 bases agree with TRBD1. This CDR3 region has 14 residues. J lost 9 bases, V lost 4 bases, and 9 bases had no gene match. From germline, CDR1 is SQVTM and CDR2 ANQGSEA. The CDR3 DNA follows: TGCAGCGTTGCCTCGGGACAGGGGACGGGTGAGCAGTTCTTC. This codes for CSVASGQGTGEQFF.

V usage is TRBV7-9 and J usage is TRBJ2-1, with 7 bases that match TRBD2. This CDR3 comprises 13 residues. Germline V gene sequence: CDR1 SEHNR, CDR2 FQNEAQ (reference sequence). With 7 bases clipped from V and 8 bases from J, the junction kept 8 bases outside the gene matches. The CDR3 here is CASIGGRLHEQFF. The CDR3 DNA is TGTGCCAGCATCGGCGGGAGACTTCATGAGCAGTTCTTC.

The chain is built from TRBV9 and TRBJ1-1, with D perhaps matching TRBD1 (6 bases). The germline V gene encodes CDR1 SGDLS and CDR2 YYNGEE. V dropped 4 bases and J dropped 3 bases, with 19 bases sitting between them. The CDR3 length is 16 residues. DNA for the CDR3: TGTGCCAGCAGCAGGACAGCACAGGGCGGGGACACTGAAGCTTTCTTT. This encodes CASSRTAQGGDTEAFF.

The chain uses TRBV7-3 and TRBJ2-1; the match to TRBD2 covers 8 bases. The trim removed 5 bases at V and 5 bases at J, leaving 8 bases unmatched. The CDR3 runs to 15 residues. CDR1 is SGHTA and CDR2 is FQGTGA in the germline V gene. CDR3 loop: CASSPSGGLNNEQFF. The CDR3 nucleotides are TGTGCCAGCAGCCCCAGCGGGGGATTAAACAATGAGCAGTTCTTC.

CDR3 sequence (DNA): TGTGCCAGCAGCGCCCCCGGTGGACTAGCGGGCAATGAGCAGTTCTTC. The encoded protein is CASSAPGGLAGNEQFF. The rearrangement joins TRBV7-9 to TRBJ2-1; 11 bases are shared with TRBD2. Germline CDR1 reads SEHNR; CDR2 reads FQNEAQ (reference sequence). Trimming removed 5 bases from V and 6 bases from J; junction bases left unmatched: 9. The CDR3 is 16 amino acids. Based on the CDR3 plus reference TRBV7-9 and TRBJ2-1, the full variable domain is DTGVSQNPRHKITKRGQNVTFRCDPISEHNRLYWYRQTLGQGPEFLTYFQNEAQLEKSRLLSDRFSAERPKGSFSTLEIQRTEQGDSAMYLCASSAPGGLAGNEQFFGPGTRLTVL.

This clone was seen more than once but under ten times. DNA for the CDR3: TGTGCCAGCAGCACTGGACCAGGAAACTATGGCTACACCTTC. It codes for CASSTGPGNYGYTF. The rearrangement links TRBV7-8 to TRBJ1-2; D gene ambiguous. The CDR3 consists of 14 residues. CDR1 and CDR2 (germline): SGHVS, FQNEAQ. V lost 5 bases and J lost 2, with 12 bases in between.

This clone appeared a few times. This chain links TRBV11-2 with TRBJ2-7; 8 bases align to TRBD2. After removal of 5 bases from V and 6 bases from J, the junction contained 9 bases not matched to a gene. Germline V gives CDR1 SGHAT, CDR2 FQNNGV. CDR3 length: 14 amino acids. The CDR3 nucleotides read TGTGCCAGCAGCGCCGGGGGGGAGCAAAGCGAGCAGTACTTC. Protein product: CASSAGGEQSEQYF. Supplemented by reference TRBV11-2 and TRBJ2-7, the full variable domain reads EAGVAQSPRYKIIEKRQSVAFWCNPISGHATLYWYQQILGQGPKLLIQFQNNGVVDDSQLPKDRFSAERLKGVDSTLKIQPAKLEDSAVYLCASSAGGEQSEQYFGPGTRLTVT.

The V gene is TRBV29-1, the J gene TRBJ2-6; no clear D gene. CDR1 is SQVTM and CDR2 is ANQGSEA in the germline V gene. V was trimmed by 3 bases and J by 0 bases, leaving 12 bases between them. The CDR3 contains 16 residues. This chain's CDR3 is CSVDFFGRSGANVLTF. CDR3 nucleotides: TGCAGCGTTGACTTTTTTGGGCGCTCTGGGGCCAACGTCCTGACTTTC.